This T cell receptor (beta chain) derives from a study of T-cell memory formation after mild COVID-19 (dated by TCRdb to the early 2020s). Broadly, across the study: TCR sequence clusters from the two donors were largely donor specific. In a couple of donors, T-cell clones that expanded and contracted after mild COVID-19 were tracked by sequencing TCRalpha and TCRbeta repertoires over time. Two young, previously healthy adult volunteers, one female and one male, were included in the cohort. General conclusions and limits of the study: Whether the second-wave clones peaking on day 37 were SARS-CoV-2 specific was not confirmed. Balanced CD4/CD8 phenotypes were observed for clones contracting from day 15 to 85, whereas a bias towards CD4+ was observed for a second wave of clones expanding from day 15 to 37. Some responding clones were detected in pre-infection memory, suggesting pre-existing cross-reactive memory T cells joined the SARS-CoV-2 response. The study covered only a couple of mild cases, and larger cohorts including severe cases with pre-infection samples were considered necessary. Contracting CD4+ clones turned up mainly in the CM and EM memory subsets, whereas EMRA was where CD8+ clones were enriched.

On this clonotype itself: What this receptor recognizes is not known. Per-base qualities were not stored, and no clone one base away is much larger.

Sequenced using an Illumina NovaSeq 6000. TCRalpha and TCRbeta cDNA libraries were constructed by 5'RACE with constant-segment primers, with sample barcodes and unique molecular identifiers being introduced. Trizol reagent was used to extract RNA from every sample. Library amplification was performed in two PCR steps, and a second sample barcode and Illumina TruSeq adapters were introduced in the second step. The libraries were sequenced on an Illumina NovaSeq using 2 x 150 bp paired-end reads. Turning to the authors' computational methods: Demultiplexing of reads and collapsing into UMI-guided consensus sequences were performed with migec v1.2.7. Using mixcr v2.1.11, the UMI consensuses were aligned to TRA and TRB V and J templates and assembled into clonotypes. Expanded or contracted clonotypes were those called significant by both edgeR and NoisET, with noise models trained on biological replicates. edgeR calls used a false discovery rate-adjusted p below 0.01 and a log2 fold-change threshold of 1. As an exploratory analysis of dynamics, PCA with hierarchical clustering was applied to max-normalized trajectories of the 1000 most abundant clonotypes. Separately sequenced CD4+ and CD8+ repertoires were used to assign a CD4 or CD8 phenotype to each responding clone. TCRdb reprocessed the public reads (quality trimming at Q25 with fastp, clone calling with MiXCR) and kept in-frame beta chains. For every CDR3 protein sequence, its rows merge into one entry that carries the most common genes and DNA. TCRdb, rather than the study authors, made the V and J calls. The table for this sample lists about 190,000 distinct CDR3 sequences; approximately 20% of them were counted only once. The biggest ten clones account for 2% to 3% of the sample.

The germline V gene supplies CDR1 MNHEY and CDR2 SVGEGT. The CDR3 contains 16 residues, cysteine and phenylalanine counted. Here the CDR3 DNA is all that survives: 48 bases in frame from base 1. From V the trimming removes 6 bases and from J it removes 2 bases, while the gene matches leave 11 bases of the junction unaccounted for. PBMCs were isolated by Ficoll-Paque density gradient centrifugation. The specimen was PBMCs or a T cell subset sorted from them (not recorded which). The chain couples TRBV6-2 or TRBV6-3 to TRBJ2-3, with 7 middle bases fitting TRBD1. This sequence originates from an adult woman who had mild COVID-19 (a few samples of this study predate the infection). The sample titles of this study are shuffled in the database, so cell type and time point are left out; the donor was told from shared clones. The CDR3 region reads CASRQQPGQFTDTQYF. The nucleotide sequence is given as TGTGCCAGCAGGCAACAACCGGGACAGTTCACAGATACGCAGTATTTT.